This T cell receptor beta chain was captured by sequencing in a study of naive and memory T cell subsets. CD4+ T cell IFNgamma after overnight CMV lysate exposure gave donor CMV status. V was pared by 2 bases and J by 7 bases, with 15 bases between. This CDR3 region has 15 residues. From germline, CDR1 is MDHEN and CDR2 SYDVKM. Both TRBC1 and TRBC2 were covered by a beta constant-region primer of two equimolar oligonucleotides. A 12-nucleotide UMI and the SP2 primer were added to the cDNA 3' end by oligonucleotide ligation. Four rounds of PCR amplified the ligated cDNA using nested alpha and beta constant-region primers plus SP2. Using its own MiXCR run on the UMI-ligation and nested PCR reads, TCRdb lists one record per CDR3 protein. This table has tens of thousands of distinct CDR3 sequences, about an eighth appearing once.

The source of this sequence is a human donor in good health. Sequencing was performed on central memory CD4+ T cells from blood. This sequence joins TRBV28 and TRBJ1-5; D possibly corresponds to TRBD1 (6 bases). The CDR3 bases are TGTGCCAGCAGTTTAAGGTCAGGGGACGGACAGCCCCAGCATTTT. This translates into CASSLRSGDGQPQHF.